Following are 3 T cell receptor beta chains from one sample sequenced in a study of neoadjuvant anti-PD-1 for oral cavity cancer (dated by TCRdb to the early 2020s). Library preparation used the immunoSEQ multiplex PCR assay. As stored in TCRdb, this immuneACCESS dataset retains in-frame rearrangements with V and J assigned. A fraction of the clones does not appear; measured against another copy, unresolved V genes explain less than half of the discrepancy, and the remainder lacks a known reason. The sample yields some 71,000 clones; more than 70% were counted once. The top ten clones comprise approximately 3.6% of the sample. The time point label, as the study defines it: before neoadjuvant nivolumab. The sample consisted of PBMCs, taken before nivolumab (anti-PD-1) treatment. Receptors originate from a person aged 40 to 85 with oral cavity squamous cell carcinoma.

The CDR3 loop reads CASSETGQYNSPLHF. The CDR3 DNA reads TGTGCCAGCAGCGAGACTGGACAGTATAATTCACCCCTCCACTTT. The chain uses TRBV5-8 and TRBJ1-6, with a possible D match to TRBD1 (6 bases). V was cut by 4 bases and J by 4 bases, with 12 bases left in between. The CDR3 extends over 15 amino acids. The V gene's germline CDR1 is SGHTS and CDR2 YDEGEE.

This chain joins TRBV15 and TRBJ2-1; D is ambiguous. Germline CDR1 is LNHNV and CDR2 is YYDKDF (reference sequence). V lost 0 bases and J lost 8, with 8 bases in between. The CDR3 has 13 amino acids. The CDR3 coding sequence is TGTGCCACCAGCAGAGATAGCTTCGATGAGCAGTTCTTC. Translation gives CATSRDSFDEQFF.

The gene calls are TRBV6-1 and TRBJ1-5, with D maybe TRBD1 (5 bases). CDR1 is MNHNS and CDR2 is SASEGT in the germline V gene. With 7 bases removed from V and 2 bases from J, the gap between germline ends came to 15 bases. This CDR3 region has 15 residues. CDR3 nucleotide sequence: TGTGCCAGCATCCGAAGCAGGGTGGGCAATCAGCCCCAGCATTTT. This codes for CASIRSRVGNQPQHF.